Listed here are 19 T cell receptor beta chains from one sample, sequenced in a study of siplizumab effects on memory and regulatory T cells (dated by TCRdb to 2018 to 2020). The library relied on the immunoSEQ multiplex PCR assay. Held by TCRdb, this immuneACCESS table contains in-frame sequences only and omits some clones. Under half of the omission traces to an unresolved V gene where checked; the cause of the rest is unknown. Present in this sample are around 100,000 clones, 94% of which were seen just once. The ten largest account for roughly 0.6% of the sample. Sequencing was done on a sample of Tregs sorted from blood. The source of these receptors is a human donor in good health.

The V gene is TRBV19, the J gene TRBJ1-1; D is unresolved. The CDR3 totals 14 residues. Germline CDR1 LNHDA, CDR2 SQIVND (reference sequence). V was clipped by 2 bases and J by 2 bases, with 9 bases between them. CDR3 residues: CASSINIRNTEAFF. In DNA, the CDR3 is TGTGCCAGTAGTATAAACATCCGAAACACTGAAGCTTTCTTT.

For the CDR3, the DNA is TGTGCCAGCTCGGTCGCCGAGACAGGGATGTATGAGCAGTTCTTC. Translation: CASSVAETGMYEQFF. The J gene is TRBJ2-1, the V gene TRBV18, with 7 bases matching TRBD1. Germline CDR1 KGHSH, CDR2 LQKENI. V lost 6 bases to trimming and J lost 8 bases; unmatched junction nucleotides: 13. The CDR3 extends over 15 amino acids.

The CDR3 nucleotides are TGTGCCATCAGTGGGCAGGGAGATCAGCCCCAGCATTTT. This encodes CAISGQGDQPQHF. V and J are TRBV10-3 and TRBJ1-5, with D maybe TRBD1 (5 bases). The germline V and J ends were trimmed by 4 bases and 5 bases, with 9 bases remaining between them. CDR3 length equals 13 residues. The V gene's germline CDR1 is ENHRY and CDR2 SYGVKD.

The chain carries TRBV5-1 and TRBJ1-1; 7 positions match TRBD1. This CDR3 contains 15 residues. From germline, CDR1 is SGHRS and CDR2 YFSETQ. V trimming: 4 bases; J trimming: 0 bases; junction bases outside the gene matches: 6. The CDR3 here is CASSPSTGMNTEAFF. The CDR3 DNA follows: TGCGCCAGCAGCCCCTCGACAGGGATGAACACTGAAGCTTTCTTT.

This clone has a handful of counts. The chain couples TRBV2 to TRBJ1-2; D gene uncertain. Trimming stripped 4 bases from V and 2 bases from J, with 5 bases between. The CDR3 loop spans 12 amino acids. Germline V gene sequence: CDR1 SNHLY, CDR2 FYNNEI. The CDR3 reads CASSAQNYGYTF. CDR3 nucleotide sequence: TGTGCCAGCAGTGCACAGAACTATGGCTACACCTTC.

This chain joins TRBV7-9 and TRBJ2-3, with TRBD1 as a possible D gene (6 bases). V lost 5 bases to trimming and J lost 2 bases, with 17 bases between them. The CDR3 contains 16 residues. Germline V CDR1 and CDR2: SEHNR, FQNEAQ (reference sequence). CDR3 amino acids: CASSLKLTGTTDTQYF. As DNA, the CDR3 is TGTGCCAGCAGCCTGAAATTGACAGGTACCACAGATACGCAGTATTTT.

The chain links TRBV10-3 to TRBJ1-2; unclear D gene. Trimming stripped 8 bases from V and 3 bases from J, with 13 bases between. CDR1 and CDR2 (germline): ENHRY, SYGVKD. CDR3 length equals 13 residues. The CDR3 loop reads CAISQGRDYGYTF. In nucleotides, the CDR3 is TGTGCCATCTCCCAAGGGCGCGACTATGGCTACACCTTC.

This clone was observed a few times. The chain recombines TRBV6-5 with TRBJ1-2; 7 bases map to TRBD1. CDR1 is MNHEY, CDR2 SVGAGI, per germline. This CDR3 comprises 14 residues. V dropped 2 bases and J dropped 8; count of bases not matched to a gene: 8. CDR3 sequence reads: CASSYTRDRRGYTF. For the CDR3, the DNA is TGTGCCAGCAGTTACACCCGGGACAGAAGAGGCTACACCTTC.

The rearrangement links TRBV15 to TRBJ1-4; D is undetermined. This CDR3 has 14 residues. Germline CDR1 and CDR2: LNHNV and YYDKDF (reference sequence). V lost 0 bases and J lost 8, with 10 bases in between. This CDR3 reads CATSRDWMQEKLFF. CDR3 sequence (DNA): TGTGCCACCAGCAGAGATTGGATGCAAGAAAAACTGTTTTTT. The full variable domain, its missing parts supplied by reference TRBV15 and TRBJ1-4, is DAMVIQNPRYQVTQFGKPVTLSCSQTLNHNVMYWYQQKSSQAPKLLFHYYDKDFNNEADTPDNFQSRRPNTSFCFLDIRSPGLGDTAMYLCATSRDWMQEKLFFGSGTQLSVL.

The chain carries TRBV5-1 and TRBJ2-1; 8 bases are a match to TRBD1. The trim removed 4 bases at V and 7 bases at J, leaving 10 bases unmatched. CDR1 SGHRS and CDR2 YFSETQ come from the germline V gene. This CDR3 spans 15 amino acids. The CDR3 coding sequence is TGCGCCAGCAGCCCATCCGGGACAGGTTCTAATGAGCAGTTCTTC. Encoded protein: CASSPSGTGSNEQFF.

The J gene is TRBJ2-1, the V gene TRBV6-1, with D possibly matching TRBD2 (5 bases). Germline CDR1 MNHNS, CDR2 SASEGT. This CDR3 spans 10 amino acids. Trimming pared 6 bases from V and 15 bases from J, leaving 12 bases between. In nucleotides, the CDR3 is TGTGCCAGCAGGGACTCTTTATTGTTCTTC. This translates into CASRDSLLFF.

This clone showed up just once. V gene TRBV25-1 combines with J gene TRBJ2-5, with D maybe TRBD1 (6 bases). Germline lookup yields CDR1 MGHDK and CDR2 SYGVNS. The CDR3 sequence is 18 residues long. With 0 bases removed from V and 5 bases from J, the gap between germline ends came to 22 bases. The CDR3 region is CASSEYTPRNREWETQYF. CDR3 DNA: TGTGCCAGCAGTGAATACACCCCCCGGAACAGGGAATGGGAGACCCAGTACTTC.

The CDR3 spells CASSMGGLAKNIQYF. CDR3 DNA sequence: TGTGCCAGCAGTATGGGGGGCCTAGCCAAAAACATTCAGTACTTC. V is TRBV27 and J is TRBJ2-4; tentatively, D is TRBD1 or TRBD2 (6 bases each). V lost 5 bases to trimming and J lost 0 bases, with 11 bases between them. CDR1 MNHEY and CDR2 SMNVEV come from the germline V gene (reference sequence). This CDR3 spans 15 amino acids.

The chain recombines TRBV19 with TRBJ2-1, with 13 nucleotides matching TRBD2. This CDR3 is 15 amino acids long. Germline V gene data show CDR1 as LNHDA and CDR2 as SQIVND (reference sequence). J was trimmed by 9 bases and V by 1 base; bases with no gene match: 3. CDR3 amino acids: CASSIGGTSGIEQFF. CDR3 sequence (DNA): TGTGCCAGTAGTATAGGGGGGACTAGCGGGATTGAGCAGTTCTTC.

J is TRBJ2-7 and V is TRBV6-1; 12 nucleotides align to TRBD1. CDR1 MNHNS and CDR2 SASEGT come from the germline V gene. This CDR3 contains 16 residues. Trimming cost V 4 bases and J 6 bases; bases outside gene matches: 10. The CDR3 DNA reads TGTGCCAGCAGTGCTGTCGGGACAGGGGGCTTAGGCGAGCAGTACTTC. It encodes CASSAVGTGGLGEQYF.

This clone was found once. The chain has TRBV9 and TRBJ2-7; unclear D gene. Trimming stripped 6 bases from V and 6 bases from J, with 13 bases between. This CDR3 comprises 12 residues. Germline assignment: CDR1 SGDLS and CDR2 YYNGEE. CDR3 nucleotide sequence: TGTGCCAGCAACCAACGCCCAACCGAGCAGTACTTC. Protein product: CASNQRPTEQYF.

The chain joins TRBV7-9 to TRBJ2-7; no definite D call. V lost 3 bases and J lost 7, with 13 bases in between. Germline V gives CDR1 SEHNR, CDR2 FQNEAQ (reference sequence). The CDR3 is made up of 13 amino acids. This CDR3 reads CASSLTQLHEQYF. CDR3 DNA: TGTGCCAGCAGCTTGACCCAACTTCATGAGCAGTACTTC.

CDR3 residues: CASSPPNPGNTIYF. CDR3 nucleotides: TGCGCCAGCAGCCCACCTAACCCTGGAAACACCATATATTTT. V is TRBV5-1 and J is TRBJ1-3; D is ambiguous. This CDR3 spans 14 amino acids. Between the trimmed V and J ends, which lost 4 bases and 2 bases, there was a span of 10 bases. Germline values: CDR1 SGHRS, CDR2 YFSETQ.

The rearrangement joins TRBV6-5 to TRBJ2-3; D remains ambiguous. Germline CDR1 and CDR2: MNHEY and SVGAGI. Deletions cut 0 bases from V and 11 bases from J, with 12 bases between. The length of the CDR3 is 13 residues. In DNA, the CDR3 is TGTGCCAGCAGTTACTCGGGCACAAAGTGGCAGTATTTT. It yields the protein CASSYSGTKWQYF.